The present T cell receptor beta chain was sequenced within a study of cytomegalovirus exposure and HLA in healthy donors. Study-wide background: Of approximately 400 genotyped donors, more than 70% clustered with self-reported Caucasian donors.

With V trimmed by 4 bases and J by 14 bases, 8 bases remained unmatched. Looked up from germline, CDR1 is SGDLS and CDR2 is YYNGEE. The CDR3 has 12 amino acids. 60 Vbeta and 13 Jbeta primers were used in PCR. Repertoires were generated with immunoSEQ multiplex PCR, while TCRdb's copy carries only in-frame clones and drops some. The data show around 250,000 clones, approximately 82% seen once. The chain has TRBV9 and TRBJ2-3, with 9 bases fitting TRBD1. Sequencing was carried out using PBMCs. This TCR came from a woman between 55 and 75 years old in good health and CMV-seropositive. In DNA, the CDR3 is TGTGCCAGCAGCCCCCCGGGACAGGGACGGTATTTT. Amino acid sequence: CASSPPGQGRYF. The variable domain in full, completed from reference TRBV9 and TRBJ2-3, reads DSGVTQTPKHLITATGQRVTLRCSPRSGDLSVYWYQQSLDQGLQFLIQYYNGEERAKGNILERFSAQQFPDLHSELNLSSLELGDSALYFCASSPPGQGRYFGPGTRLTVL.